Listed here are 26 T cell receptor beta chains from one sample, sequenced in a study of T cells in Graves' hyperthyroidism and ophthalmopathy. RNA transcripts yielded amplified TCR beta CDR3 regions. RT-PCR in the first round (using the HTBI primer set) targeted the TCR CDR3. In TCRdb, the multiplex PCR reads were re-called with MiXCR into one record per CDR3 protein. The sample carries around 250,000 distinct CDR3 sequences, more than 12% recorded once. The sample was blood. The receptors here all came from a woman in her forties with Graves' hyperthyroidism that later progressed to Graves' ophthalmopathy.

This clonotype showed up just a few times. The chain couples TRBV19 to TRBJ2-7; D is uncertain. CDR3 length: 16 residues. The V gene's germline CDR1 is LNHDA and CDR2 SQIVND (reference sequence). V shed 5 bases and J shed 4 bases, with 21 bases lying between them. Written as DNA, the CDR3 is TGTGCCAGTAGTCGATCAAAAAGCTTTCCACCTTACGAGCAGTACTTC. Protein sequence: CASSRSKSFPPYEQYF.

Ten or more counts support this clonotype. The chain links TRBV6-5 to TRBJ1-2; 7 nucleotides align to TRBD1. Germline CDR1 and CDR2: MNHEY and SVGAGI. This CDR3 region has 14 residues. Trimming removed 4 bases from V and 8 bases from J; junction bases left unmatched: 10. The CDR3 DNA reads as TGTGCCAGCAGTTTCTCGACAGGGTTACGCGGCTACACCTTC. It encodes CASSFSTGLRGYTF.

This clonotype was seen repeatedly, ten times or more. V gene TRBV2 combines with J gene TRBJ2-5; D possibly corresponds to TRBD1 (5 bases). Germline V lookup: CDR1 SNHLY, CDR2 FYNNEI. The ends were cut back, 5 bases at V and 4 bases at J, with 14 bases in the middle. This CDR3 spans 14 amino acids. CDR3 sequence: CASSRGREGETQYF. The CDR3 DNA sequence: TGTGCCAGCAGTAGGGGCAGGGAAGGAGAGACCCAGTACTTC.

This sequence joins TRBV29-1 and TRBJ2-3; 8 bases match TRBD1. Losses at the gene ends were 3 bases for V and 3 bases for J; bases not matched to a gene: 5. This CDR3 is 14 amino acids long. Germline assignment: CDR1 SQVTM and CDR2 ANQGSEA. CDR3 amino acids: CSVEKGTGTDTQYF. The CDR3 DNA is TGCAGCGTTGAGAAGGGGACAGGTACAGATACGCAGTATTTT.

Ten or more counts support this clonotype. This chain links TRBV30 with TRBJ2-3; the D is unclear. CDR1 and CDR2 from the germline V gene are GTSNPN and SVGIG (reference sequence). The CDR3 covers 13 residues. Between the trimmed V and J ends, which lost 0 bases and 2 bases, there was a span of 6 bases. The CDR3 nucleotides read TGTGCCTGGAGTGTTGGTACCACAGATACGCAGTATTTT. This translates into CAWSVGTTDTQYF.

The chain joins TRBV25-1 to TRBJ1-1, with 8 bases fitting TRBD1. The V segment lost 1 base and the J segment 3 bases; nucleotides outside the gene matches: 19. The CDR3 runs 20 residues. Germline V gives CDR1 MGHDK, CDR2 SYGVNS. The CDR3 sequence is CASSEWEHRGGARSDTEAFF. Here the CDR3 DNA reads TGTGCCAGCAGTGAATGGGAACACAGGGGGGGAGCCAGGTCGGACACTGAAGCTTTCTTT.

This clonotype was seen a handful of times. This chain uses TRBV20-1 with TRBJ1-3; D perhaps matches TRBD1 (5 bases). V shed 5 bases and J shed 4 bases, with 15 bases lying between them. The CDR3 runs 14 residues. Germline V gene lookup returns CDR1 DFQATT and CDR2 SNEGSKA (reference sequence). The CDR3 nucleotides read TGCAGTGCTCCGGGCCGTGAGGGGGGAAACACCATATATTTT. Residues: CSAPGREGGNTIYF.

This chain connects TRBV24-1 to TRBJ2-7; D might be TRBD1 or TRBD2, each matching 5 bases. Germline CDR1 and CDR2: KGHDR and SFDVKD. Trimming stripped 5 bases from V and 2 bases from J, with 9 bases between. This CDR3 comprises 13 residues. The CDR3 sequence: CATSGDGPYEQYF. DNA for the CDR3: TGTGCCACCAGTGGGGACGGGCCCTACGAGCAGTACTTC.

This clonotype appeared many times. This rearrangement joins TRBV6-1 to TRBJ2-5, with D possibly TRBD2 on 6 matching bases. There are 15 residues in the CDR3. CDR1 is MNHNS, CDR2 SASEGT, per germline. The ends were cut back, 6 bases at V and 9 bases at J, with 23 bases in the middle. The CDR3 region is CASSYNDLAGMAQYF. In DNA form, the CDR3 reads TGTGCCAGCAGCTATAATGATCTCGCGGGGATGGCCCAGTACTTC.

This clonotype was picked up many times. The chain is built from TRBV10-3 and TRBJ2-1, with 12 bases lining up with TRBD2. The CDR3 length is 15 residues. Germline lookup yields CDR1 ENHRY and CDR2 SYGVKD. The ends lost 5 bases at V and 8 bases at J; junction bases unmatched: 7. DNA of the CDR3: TGTGCCATCAGTTCGACTAGCGGGAGTTTGTATGAGCAGTTCTTC. Protein sequence: CAISSTSGSLYEQFF.

This sequence joins TRBV20-1 and TRBJ1-1; D ambiguous. Germline CDR1 is DFQATT and CDR2 is SNEGSKA (reference sequence). Trimming removed 2 bases from V and 4 bases from J, with 14 bases in between. The CDR3 runs 14 residues. CDR3 DNA sequence: TGCAGTGCTAGACCCTTCCGAGGGAGCACTGAAGCTTTCTTT. Its translation is CSARPFRGSTEAFF.

With respect to this clonotype: A read error may explain this, as a much larger clone is one base away. The CDR3 nucleotides read TGTGCCAGGGGAGACTACAATGAGCAGTACTTC. This encodes CARGDYNEQYF. The rearrangement uses TRBV2 and TRBJ2-1; the D gene is possibly TRBD2 (5 bases). Gene TRBJ2-7 matches the end of the DNA better, so the J call may be wrong. The CDR3 runs to 11 residues. Germline loops: CDR1 SNHLY, CDR2 FYNNEI.

The chain links TRBV11-2 to TRBJ2-7; TRBD2 matches at 12 bases. The CDR3 is made up of 17 amino acids. Germline V gene lookup returns CDR1 SGHAT and CDR2 FQNNGV. V was pared by 4 bases and J by 3 bases, with 10 bases of the junction left unmatched. Here the CDR3 reads CASSSHYQTSGSYEQYF. The CDR3 DNA reads as TGTGCCAGCAGCTCCCACTACCAGACTAGCGGGAGCTACGAGCAGTACTTC.

This clonotype occurred many times. This CDR3 is CASSPGLVKEQYF. For the CDR3, the DNA is TGCGCCAGCAGCCCCGGACTAGTCAAAGAGCAGTACTTC. The chain uses TRBV5-1 and TRBJ2-7; 7 positions agree with TRBD2. The CDR3 extends over 13 amino acids. V dropped 4 bases and J dropped 7; count of bases not matched to a gene: 8. Germline lookup yields CDR1 SGHRS and CDR2 YFSETQ. Full variable domain (missing parts from reference TRBV5-1 and TRBJ2-7): KAGVTQTPRYLIKTRGQQVTLSCSPISGHRSVSWYQQTPGQGLQFLFEYFSETQRNKGNFPGRFSGRQFSNSRSEMNVSTLELGDSALYLCASSPGLVKEQYFGPGTRLTVT.

This clonotype was detected many times. The chain combines TRBV2 with TRBJ2-1; D ambiguous. Trimming took 3 bases from V and 3 from J, leaving 15 bases between them. The CDR3 is 16 amino acids. Germline V gene data show CDR1 as SNHLY and CDR2 as FYNNEI. Here the CDR3 DNA reads TGTGCCAGCAGTGATCCTTCGTACCCAAACTACAATGAGCAGTTCTTC. This translates into CASSDPSYPNYNEQFF.

This chain connects TRBV4-1 to TRBJ1-3; 11 bases map to TRBD1. Germline values: CDR1 MGHRA, CDR2 YSYEKL. The CDR3 extends over 15 amino acids. V dropped 4 bases and J dropped 2; count of bases not matched to a gene: 1. CDR3: CASSPGQGAGNTIYF. The CDR3 region has the DNA TGCGCCAGCAGCCCGGGACAGGGGGCTGGAAACACCATATATTTT.

This clonotype occurred a few times. This rearrangement joins TRBV20-1 to TRBJ1-2, with 7 nucleotides matching TRBD1. Trimming removed 5 bases from V and 6 bases from J; junction bases left unmatched: 18. In germline, CDR1 is DFQATT, CDR2 SNEGSKA (reference sequence). This CDR3 is 16 amino acids long. As DNA, the CDR3 is TGCAGTGCTCGACAGGGAGAGGGGTTTTCGTTCGATGGCTACACCTTC. Amino acid sequence: CSARQGEGFSFDGYTF.

The table lists this clonotype with a few counts. V is TRBV9 and J is TRBJ1-2, with 8 nucleotides matching TRBD1. With 2 bases clipped from V and 2 bases from J, the junction kept 5 bases outside the gene matches. Germline V gene data show CDR1 as SGDLS and CDR2 as YYNGEE. This CDR3 has 15 amino acids. In DNA form, the CDR3 reads TGTGCCAGCAGCGTCCAGGACAGGGTCAACTATGGCTACACCTTC. As protein: CASSVQDRVNYGYTF.

The chain is built from TRBV4-2 and TRBJ2-3; 11 nucleotides line up with TRBD2. This CDR3 spans 19 amino acids. With V trimmed by 4 bases and J by 3 bases, 15 bases remained unmatched. Germline CDR1 LGHNA, CDR2 YNFKEQ. CDR3 in DNA: TGTGCCAGCAGCCTTAGACCTGTAGCGGGAGGGCTGGTGACAGATACGCAGTATTTT. Amino acid sequence: CASSLRPVAGGLVTDTQYF.

This chain links TRBV20-1 with TRBJ2-1; TRBD2 aligns across 8 bases. CDR3 length equals 12 residues. Germline CDR1 is DFQATT and CDR2 is SNEGSKA (reference sequence). The J segment lost 13 bases and the V segment lost 5 bases, leaving 10 bases of the junction unmatched. CDR3 sequence reads: CSAPTGGGFQFF. DNA of the CDR3: TGCAGTGCTCCGACGGGGGGGGGGTTTCAGTTCTTC.

The V and J genes are TRBV2 and TRBJ1-6, with D unclear. Deletions cut 4 bases from V and 4 bases from J, with 5 bases between. Germline values: CDR1 SNHLY, CDR2 FYNNEI. The length of the CDR3 is 13 residues. CDR3 sequence: CASSVGYNSPLHF. Written as DNA, the CDR3 is TGTGCCAGCAGTGTGGGTTATAATTCACCCCTCCACTTT.

This clonotype has just a few counts. This chain connects TRBV4-1 to TRBJ2-1, with TRBD1 as a possible D gene (5 bases). Per germline, CDR1 MGHRA and CDR2 YSYEKL. V lost 3 bases to trimming and J lost 3 bases, with 15 bases between them. The CDR3 is 16 residues long. The CDR3 loop reads CASSHLYGASYNEQFF. In DNA form, the CDR3 reads TGCGCCAGCAGCCATCTCTATGGGGCGAGCTACAATGAGCAGTTCTTC.

This clonotype was found many times. This chain links TRBV28 with TRBJ1-1; D uncertain. The CDR3 is made up of 10 amino acids. In germline, CDR1 is MDHEN, CDR2 SYDVKM. Trimming took 11 bases from V and 10 from J, leaving 14 bases between them. The chain's CDR3 is CAVQGFGAFF. CDR3 nucleotides: TGTGCCGTACAAGGGTTTGGAGCTTTCTTT.

This clonotype came up many times. This sequence joins TRBV15 and TRBJ2-3, with 8 bases fitting TRBD2. The CDR3 loop spans 16 amino acids. Germline assignment: CDR1 LNHNV and CDR2 YYDKDF (reference sequence). V lost 4 bases to trimming and J lost 1 base; unmatched junction nucleotides: 7. CDR3 nucleotides: TGTGCCACCAGCACCGGGAGGGCCCTCGGCACAGATACGCAGTATTTT. Translation: CATSTGRALGTDTQYF.

The table lists this clonotype with many counts. V and J are TRBV27 and TRBJ1-1; unclear D gene. The CDR3 length is 13 residues. The germline V gene encodes CDR1 MNHEY and CDR2 SMNVEV (reference sequence). Deletions cut 6 bases from V and 0 bases from J, with 8 bases between. The CDR3 reads CASSSLMNTEAFF. As DNA, the CDR3 is TGTGCCAGCAGCTCCCTTATGAACACTGAAGCTTTCTTT.

This clonotype was picked up many times. The chain uses TRBV4-1 and TRBJ2-1; D is perhaps TRBD2 (6 bases). The CDR3 length is 13 residues. The V gene's germline CDR1 is MGHRA and CDR2 YSYEKL. The V gene lost 0 bases and the J gene lost 12 bases, with 12 bases spanning the gap. CDR3 in DNA: TGCGCCAGCAGCCAAGAAGGGTTGGGGGGGCAGTTCTTC. It translates to CASSQEGLGGQFF.